This T cell receptor (beta chain) was identified during a study of beta chain features in type 1 diabetes. The whole isolated RNA underwent reverse transcription, so sequencing captured expressed TCRB transcripts. This table comes from immunoSEQ multiplex PCR, and its TCRdb copy is limited to in-frame clones, with some not included. The table has 600,000 to 700,000 clones, around an eighth seen once; the top ten hold 0.09% to 0.15%. In germline, CDR1 is LGHNA, CDR2 YSLEER. The length of the CDR3 is 15 residues. With 8 bases removed from V and 10 bases from J, the gap between germline ends came to 21 bases. In its sample, this clone was seen a few times. The antigen remains undetermined. Whole-study findings and limits: TCRB CDR3 length was moderately but significantly reduced in all four CD4+ subsets of Type 1 diabetes patients.

The receptor's source is a man aged 30 to 39 with type 1 diabetes. The sequencing sample was made of naive CD4+ T cells from blood. The rearrangement joins TRBV4-3 to TRBJ1-6; D is unclear. This CDR3 reads CASGYEGSVGSPLHF. CDR3 nucleotides: TGCGCCAGCGGCTATGAAGGGTCAGTGGGCTCACCCCTCCACTTT.